The clone carrying this T cell receptor (beta chain) was detected a few times. Sequencing was performed with immunoSEQ multiplex PCR; in TCRdb, only in-frame clones are kept and a portion is missing. The top ten hold about 9.4% of the sample, which has almost 100,000 clones, 86% seen once. Losses at the gene ends were 5 bases for V and 6 bases for J; bases not matched to a gene: 5. The CDR3 contains 15 residues. Germline loops: CDR1 SEHNR, CDR2 FQNEAQ (reference sequence). These data originate in a study of blood T cell repertoires in COVID-19. The chain couples TRBV7-9 to TRBJ2-7; 15 positions match TRBD2. The sample was peripheral blood. The origin of this receptor is a man between 50 and 59 years old with acute or convalescent COVID-19. CDR3 sequence reads: CASSGLAGGPVEQYF. The CDR3 nucleotides are TGTGCCAGCAGCGGACTAGCGGGAGGGCCAGTCGAGCAGTACTTC.